This T cell receptor beta chain was profiled in a study of OX40 agonist ivuxolimab in advanced cancers. Study at large: Hepatocellular carcinoma, melanoma, renal cell or head and neck cancer affected the dose-escalation patients.

Overall study findings and caveats: Antigen specificity remained undetermined for the expanded peripheral T cells. CD8+ T cells showed, on average, more clonal expansion than CD4+ cells.

Germline CDR1 is MNHEY and CDR2 is SMNVEV (reference sequence). The CDR3 is 14 amino acids. V lost 2 bases and J 2 bases, leaving 9 bases between the germline ends. Measured with immunoSEQ multiplex PCR; TCRdb has only the in-frame clones, and not every one. The table has some 48,000 clones, about four fifths seen once. Comments on this clone: Antigen unknown.

Sequencing was performed on CD4+ or CD8+ T cells sorted from blood, taken in a trial of the OX40 agonist ivuxolimab. V gene TRBV27 combines with J gene TRBJ1-2; D remains unclear. The source of this sequence is an adult with an advanced solid tumor such as melanoma, head and neck, liver or kidney cancer. The CDR3 sequence is CASSLQTGNYGYTF. For the CDR3, the DNA is TGTGCCAGCAGTTTACAAACGGGAAACTATGGCTACACCTTC.